The clone carrying this T cell receptor beta chain showed up just once. This sample was taken from a study of blood T cell repertoires in COVID-19. The V and J ends lost 1 base and 5 bases, in that order; junction bases with no gene match: 3. CDR3 length equals 15 residues. CDR1 and CDR2 from the germline V gene are SGHTA and FQGTGA. TCRdb's copy holds only in-frame clones and misses some; the assay was immunoSEQ multiplex PCR. The sample has under 200,000 clones; about 90% are singletons. The sequence was obtained from a middle-aged man with active or convalescent COVID-19. This chain joins TRBV7-3 and TRBJ2-1; 9 bases fit TRBD1. Sequencing was performed on peripheral blood. The CDR3 spells CASSLRGQGNNEQFF. The CDR3 DNA is TGTGCCAGCAGCTTAAGGGGACAGGGCAACAATGAGCAGTTCTTC.